This T cell receptor beta chain was retrieved from a study of shared clonotypes between healthy human individuals. To note about this clone: Its target is unknown.

Findings of the study overall: Specimens sampled were limited to blood, with tissue repertoires likely differing. Having only a few donors restricted how much genetic and exposure-history diversity was captured.

The CDR3 spans 15 residues. Germline V gene sequence: CDR1 SGDLS, CDR2 YYNGEE. The ends were cut back, 0 bases at V and 1 base at J, with 9 bases in the middle. Researchers divided each subset's genomic DNA evenly across several immunoSEQ plates. The method was immunoSEQ multiplex PCR; TCRdb's version includes in-frame clones alone and lacks a portion of them. The sample has around 500,000 clones; over 70% are singletons. The V call is TRBV9, the J call TRBJ2-3, with D perhaps matching TRBD2 (6 bases). The specimen was PBMCs. This clonotype was sampled from a woman between 35 and 50 years old in good health. Some clones in this sample may be carry-over from other donors' samples. Here the CDR3 reads CASSVGGTGTDTQYF. CDR3 sequence (DNA): TGTGCCAGCAGCGTAGGGGGGACTGGCACAGATACGCAGTATTTT.